This T cell receptor (beta chain) comes out of a study of shared clonotypes between healthy human individuals (TCRdb year 2020). At the level of the whole study: Three men and two women, aged 18 to 49 years, made up the cohort. Libraries were prepared and TCR repertoires were sequenced by different laboratories using diverse techniques, in order to increase sequencing depth and limit assay-specific biases. To estimate repertoire size and how much clonotypes are shared between individuals, the study performed deep sequencing of blood TCR repertoires from roughly five healthy adults. Each donor's leukapheresis produced roughly between roughly 0.85 and 10 billion PBMCs. For each donor, CD4 naive and CD4 memory were each run on three plates, CD8 naive on two plates, and CD8 memory on one plate. The paper as a whole reports these results and caveats: Sampling was limited to blood, and TCR repertoires in tissue likely differ from TCR repertoires in blood. Pairwise subsampling indicated that sequencing depth was expected to affect the degree of clonotype sharing among donors. The small number of donors limited the genetic and exposure-history diversity represented. Estimated clonotype richness was generally larger for naive than for memory subsets. Sharing across several donors was observed for approximately 5% of naive CD4, 3.5% of naive CD8, over 2% of memory CD4, and over 0.3% of memory CD8 clonotypes. Incomplete sequencing was indicated by rarefaction of sorted-subset datasets, despite the large sequencing depth. Compared with non-shared clonotypes, clonotypes shared by all four sorted-subset donors had higher generation probabilities.

Inclusive of the bounding cysteine and phenylalanine, the CDR3 is 12 residues long. The CDR3 DNA has 36 bases and is translated from base 1. At the junction V is shortened by 4 bases and J by 1 base, with 7 bases in between. The CDR1 and CDR2 encoded by the germline V gene are SQVTM and ANQGSEA. TCR CDR3 regions were amplified from genomic DNA by multiplex PCR using the deep immunoSEQ assay. Genomic DNA extracted from each cell subset was distributed evenly over all wells of several immunoSEQ 96-well plates, and each plate served as one replicate. For sorted subsets, approximately 210 ng of genomic DNA, equivalent to 30,000 or so T cell genomes, went into each replicate PCR. Purified libraries were measured with a Qubit 3.0 fluorometer, size-checked on a Bioanalyzer 2100, and measured again with the KAPA Library Quantification kit. Each immunoSEQ 96-well plate was sequenced on its own single-read 150-cycle Illumina NextSeq 550 flow cell. Processing in the source paper ran as follows. Because the immunoSEQ output held only junctional sequences and lacked quality scores, the filtering could not match the filtering applied to full-length reads. Sequences were annotated with PyIR, a Python wrapper for IgBLAST v1.9, and V/J genes and CDR3 were assigned using IMGT germline references. Any read was removed if the V/J assignment was weak (E-value above 1e-6), the CDR3 was missing, or the read contained stop codons, out-of-frame junctions, or ambiguous translated residues. V3J clonotypes were defined by identical inferred V gene, J gene, and CDR3 amino acid sequence. The percentage overlap between two repertoires was calculated by dividing the number of shared unique clonotypes by the size of the smaller repertoire. RTK rarefaction, the Chao1 estimator, and Recon v2.1 estimates of unobserved clonotypes were used to assess repertoire richness. For all TCRbeta clonotypes obtained by the gDNA method from four donors, generation probabilities were computed with OLGA. TCRdb stores this immuneACCESS table with in-frame sequences only. Part of the clones is absent; in the studies checked, under half of the shortfall reflects unresolved V genes, and no reason is known for the rest. For V, J and clone size, that table is used; D and trimming come from the DNA. The sample includes about 1.1 million clones, with 78% observed a single time. The ten largest make up 0.52% of the sample.

Healthy HIV-negative adults with no recently reported acute infections or vaccinations were included as donors. Every donor was a Caucasian adult residing in Nashville, Tennessee, USA. Magnetic negative selection was used to enrich CD4+ T cells, after which naive cells were positively selected on CD45RA and the negative fraction became the memory subset. Blood was collected by leukapheresis, and PBMCs were isolated by Ficoll-Histopaque density gradient centrifugation and then cryopreserved in liquid nitrogen vapor phase. Analytical flow cytometry was used to check the purity and quantity of every magnetically sorted T cell population. From each sorted fraction, genomic DNA was isolated and quantified by UV absorbance on a Nanodrop 2000c. With respect to this clone: Its target antigen remains unknown. It has no much larger one-base neighbor in the sample; base qualities were not kept.

Sequenced material: memory CD4+ T cells from PBMCs. The meaning of the sample's cell subset or site label: CD45RA-negative fraction. This sequence was found in a young man in good health. Some clones in this sample may be carry-over from other donors' samples. The chain is encoded by TRBV29-1 joined to TRBJ2-5; no confident D gene assignment can be made. This receptor carries the CDR3 CSVGPTQETQYF. At the DNA level, the sequence is TGCAGCGTTGGGCCCACCCAAGAGACCCAGTACTTC.